Listed below are T cell receptor beta chains from one sample, sequenced in a study of shared clonotypes between healthy human individuals. The protocol was immunoSEQ multiplex PCR, while the TCRdb copy is restricted to in-frame clones and leaves out a portion. The sample carries some 2,000,000 clones, nearly 97% recorded once. The sample consisted of naive CD4+ T cells sorted from blood. All receptors come from a man aged 18 to 30 in good health. CDR3s include the opening cysteine and the closing phenylalanine or tryptophan. The D gene is left open where the match is weak. The size of a clone is reported for some rows only, either as once, few or many, or as a class for expanded clones.

clone size	CDR3 length	J gene	D gene	V gene	CDR3 DNA	CDR3 protein
once	14	TRBJ2-7	.	TRBV4-1	TGCGCCAGCAGCCAAGATCTGTTTTCCTACGAGCAGTACTTC	CASSQDLFSYEQYF
.	16	TRBJ2-1	TRBD2	TRBV2	TGTGCCAGCAACGGCGGGAGGGGATTAAATTGGGATGAGCAGTTCTTC	CASNGGRGLNWDEQFF
.	16	TRBJ2-3	TRBD2	TRBV7-9	TGTGCCAGCAGCTCAGTGAGCGGGAGGGCAATCCTTACGCAGTATTTT	CASSSVSGRAILTQYF
.	16	TRBJ1-6	.	TRBV11-2	TGTGCCAGCAGCGCGCGCACGAGCTCCTATAATTCACCCCTCCACTTT	CASSARTSSYNSPLHF
.	15	TRBJ1-5	.	TRBV28	TGTGCCAGCAGTTCATACAACAGGGTGTGGAAGCCCCAGCATTTT	CASSSYNRVWKPQHF
.	15	TRBJ2-7	.	TRBV7-9	TGTGCCAGCAGCTTTGGTATCTCCAACTCCTACGAGCAGTACTTC	CASSFGISNSYEQYF
.	19	TRBJ2-3	.	TRBV10-1	TGCGCCAGCAGTGAGTCGGGCCGGGGGCCCTTATCCCCCACAGATACGCAGTATTTT	CASSESGRGPLSPTDTQYF
.	15	TRBJ2-5	TRBD1	TRBV5-1	TGCGCCAGCAGCCCCGACAGGGCGTACCAAGAGACCCAGTACTTC	CASSPDRAYQETQYF
.	13	TRBJ1-6	TRBD1	TRBV7-2	TGTGCCAGCAGTTCGGGACAGGGGTCACCCCTCCACTTT	CASSSGQGSPLHF
.	16	TRBJ2-3	.	TRBV5-1	TGCGCCAGCAGCTTGGCCCCGGACGGGCCGGTAGATACGCAGTATTTT	CASSLAPDGPVDTQYF
.	14	TRBJ1-5	.	TRBV9	TGTGCCAGCAGCCCGACCCATAGCAATCAGCCCCAGCATTTT	CASSPTHSNQPQHF
once	15	TRBJ2-5	TRBD2	TRBV19	TGTGCCAGTAGTATTGGGACTAGCGGACAAGAGACCCAGTACTTC	CASSIGTSGQETQYF
.	13	TRBJ2-7	.	TRBV7-2	TGTGCCAGCAGCCGGCGGCTGATTTACGAGCAGTACTTC	CASSRRLIYEQYF
.	12	TRBJ1-2	.	TRBV28	TGTGCCAGCAGCCCAGGGGTTGATGGCTACACCTTC	CASSPGVDGYTF
.	14	TRBJ2-1	.	TRBV5-4	TGTGCCAGCAGCTTCGCACTTTTGGGGCATGAGCAGTTCTTC	CASSFALLGHEQFF
.	13	TRBJ1-2	TRBD1	TRBV2	TGTGCCAGCAGTGAAGAGGGGGCTGGAAGCTACACCTTC	CASSEEGAGSYTF
.	15	TRBJ1-6	.	TRBV5-4	TGTGCCAGCAGCCTTCCGCAGGGAAATAATTCACCCCTCCACTTT	CASSLPQGNNSPLHF
few	13	TRBJ1-1	.	TRBV28	TGTGCCAGCAGTCCGTCGACATTCACTGAAGCTTTCTTT	CASSPSTFTEAFF
.	16	TRBJ2-4	TRBD2	TRBV4-3	TGCGCCAGCAGCCAAGATTTTAGCGGGACCAAAAACATTCAGTACTTC	CASSQDFSGTKNIQYF
.	15	TRBJ1-6	.	TRBV5-1	TGCGCCAGCAGCTTGGGGCAGGGGTTGAATTCACCCCTCCACTTT	CASSLGQGLNSPLHF
.	12	TRBJ2-2	.	TRBV10-3	TGTGCCATCAGCCAGAACACCGGGGAGCTGTTTTTT	CAISQNTGELFF
.	16	TRBJ1-1	.	TRBV19	TGTGCCACCGTTGGGCAGGGACTCACTACCTTAAATGAAGCTTTCTTT	CATVGQGLTTLNEAFF
.	13	TRBJ1-1	.	TRBV7-9	TGTGCCAGCAGCTTAGACCCAACAGCTGAAGCTTTCTTT	CASSLDPTAEAFF